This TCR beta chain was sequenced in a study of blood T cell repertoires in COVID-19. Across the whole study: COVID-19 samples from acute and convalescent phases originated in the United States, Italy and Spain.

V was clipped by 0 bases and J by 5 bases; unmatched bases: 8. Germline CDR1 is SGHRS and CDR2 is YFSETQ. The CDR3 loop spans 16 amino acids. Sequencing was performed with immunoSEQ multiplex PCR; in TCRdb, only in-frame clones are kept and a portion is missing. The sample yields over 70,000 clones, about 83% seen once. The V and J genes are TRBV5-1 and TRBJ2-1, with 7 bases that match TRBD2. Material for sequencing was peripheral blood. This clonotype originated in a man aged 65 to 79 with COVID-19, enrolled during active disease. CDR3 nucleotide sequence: TGCGCCAGCAGCTTGGATGCAGGACTAGTCGACAATGAGCAGTTCTTC. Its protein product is CASSLDAGLVDNEQFF. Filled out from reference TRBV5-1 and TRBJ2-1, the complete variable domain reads KAGVTQTPRYLIKTRGQQVTLSCSPISGHRSVSWYQQTPGQGLQFLFEYFSETQRNKGNFPGRFSGRQFSNSRSEMNVSTLELGDSALYLCASSLDAGLVDNEQFFGPGTRLTVL.